The 5 T cell receptor beta chains presented below share a single source sample, sequenced in a study of prognosis after radiotherapy for stage I lung cancer (dated by TCRdb to about 2021). Instrument used: Illumina HiSeq 3000. Two rounds of multiplex PCR were performed to amplify the TCR beta CDR3 region from genomic DNA. The first PCR round used primers specific to each TRBV and TRBJ gene, with sequences filed in Chinese patent CN105087789A. TCRdb redid the processing of the public reads, applying fastp at Q25 and MiXCR, and retained in-frame beta chains. Under each unique CDR3 protein, matching rows form one entry showing the most common genes and DNA. Within this sample are 30,000 to 35,000 distinct CDR3 sequences, with about 32% of them counted one time only. The top ten clonotypes cover 30% to 35% of the sample. This material consisted of PBMCs, taken before or after stereotactic body radiation therapy (not recorded which). The origin of the receptors is a donor aged 50 or older with non-small cell lung cancer.

There are many counts of this clonotype. The rearrangement uses TRBV5-1 and TRBJ2-7; D is possibly TRBD1 (6 bases). Trimming removed 0 bases from V and 4 bases from J, with 14 bases in between. The CDR3 is 15 amino acids. CDR1 is SGHRS and CDR2 is YFSETQ in the germline V gene. This CDR3 is CASSLAQGLGYEQYF. The CDR3 bases are TGCGCCAGCAGCTTGGCTCAGGGGCTAGGGTACGAGCAGTACTTC.

The chain uses TRBV6-1 and TRBJ2-5, with D unresolved. There are 13 residues in the CDR3. CDR1 and CDR2 from the germline V gene are MNHNS and SASEGT. V lost 7 bases and J lost 8, with 17 bases in between. The CDR3 loop reads CASIDSDGDTQYF. DNA for the CDR3: TGTGCCAGCATCGACTCGGACGGTGATACCCAGTACTTC.

This clonotype has just a few counts. The J gene is TRBJ2-2, the V gene TRBV7-2, with 7 bases identical to TRBD2. Trimming took 3 bases from V and 4 from J; bases not matched to a gene: 5. Germline lookup yields CDR1 SGHTA and CDR2 FQGNSA. The CDR3 runs to 15 residues. The CDR3 DNA reads TGTGCCAGCAGCTTGACCGGGACTACCACCGGGGAGCTGTTTTTT. It yields the protein CASSLTGTTTGELFF.

This clonotype was counted at least ten times. The chain is built from TRBV7-2 and TRBJ1-6; D gene uncertain. There are 13 residues in the CDR3. Per the germline V gene, CDR1 is SGHTA and CDR2 is FQGNSA. With 5 bases removed from V and 4 bases from J, the gap between germline ends came to 6 bases. The DNA of the CDR3 is TGTGCCAGCAGCACCCTTTATAATTCACCCCTCCACTTT. Its protein product is CASSTLYNSPLHF.

This chain joins TRBV11-3 and TRBJ2-5, with 8 bases fitting TRBD1. The CDR3 is 14 amino acids. CDR1 is SGHNT, CDR2 YENEEA, per germline. Trimming at V came to 8 bases and at J to 4 bases, leaving 9 bases not matched to a gene. This chain's CDR3 is CASGDTGGAETQYF. The CDR3 DNA reads as TGTGCCAGCGGCGACACAGGGGGAGCAGAGACCCAGTACTTC.